This section outlines one TCR beta chain sequence together with its context. Its antigen is as yet unknown. Survey level was the resolution at which the v3.0 immunoSEQ assay ran. Produced via immunoSEQ multiplex PCR; TCRdb's table is partial and in-frame only. This sample carries 20,000 to 25,000 clones, roughly 92% of them seen once, and the ten largest clones take under 9.5%. CDR3 length: 13 residues. In germline, CDR1 is SGHRS, CDR2 YFSETQ. V was pared by 0 bases and J by 4 bases, with 5 bases between. These data are taken from a study of long-term antiretroviral therapy in people with HIV. The overall study: The 2015 immediate-ART recommendation came about a decade after the earliest samples.

Specimens retained about 0.95-10 million cryopreserved PBMC preceding DNA extraction. Study conclusions and caveats: All time points showed a repertoire dominated by clones expanded before ART. Viral resistance, ART adherence and therapy changes all lacked available data.

V is TRBV5-1 and J is TRBJ2-1, with D unclear. The TCR was taken from a woman in her fifties or sixties with HIV. Sequenced material: unsorted PBMCs, taken 4.4 years after starting antiretroviral therapy. CDR3 region: CASSLALYNEQFF. CDR3 nucleotide sequence: TGCGCCAGCAGCTTGGCACTATACAATGAGCAGTTCTTC.